This T cell receptor (beta chain) was identified during a study of beta chain features in type 1 diabetes. Background on the study: The examined sorted cells totaled around 100 million across samples. Regarding the study as a whole: Still unanswered here is whether HLA type influences TCRB rearrangement. Type 1 diabetes patients had TCRB CDR3s that were shorter (moderately but significantly so) in all four CD4+ subsets.

Regarding this clone: Its antigen is not known.

V was clipped by 5 bases and J by 5 bases; unmatched bases: 4. The CDR3 has 13 residues. Germline loops: CDR1 SEHNR, CDR2 FQNEAQ (reference sequence). The investigators reverse transcribed all of the isolated RNA, so they sequenced expressed TCRB transcripts. Here immunoSEQ multiplex PCR was the method, and the copy in TCRdb shows in-frame clones only, minus some. The table includes approximately 260,000 clones, roughly 20% detected once. This chain uses TRBV7-9 with TRBJ2-5; 8 nucleotides agree with TRBD1. The receptor's source is a woman in her thirties or forties with type 1 diabetes. Sample: naive CD4+ T cells from blood. The CDR3 reads CASSRQGRETQYF. Here the CDR3 DNA reads TGTGCCAGCAGCAGACAGGGGAGGGAGACCCAGTACTTC. Looking up the rest from reference TRBV7-9 and TRBJ2-5 gives the full variable domain: DTGVSQNPRHKITKRGQNVTFRCDPISEHNRLYWYRQTLGQGPEFLTYFQNEAQLEKSRLLSDRFSAERPKGSFSTLEIQRTEQGDSAMYLCASSRQGRETQYFGPGTRLLVL.